This is a list of T cell receptor beta chains from one sample in a study of siplizumab effects on memory and regulatory T cells. Using immunoSEQ multiplex PCR, the repertoire was profiled, and TCRdb retains in-frame clones only, with some absent. The data hold fewer than 60,000 clones, with 85% to 95% observed a single time. Material for sequencing was CD8+ T cells sorted from blood. The receptors come from a human donor in good health. Each CDR3 is given with its conserved first and last residue. A D gene is named only where the DNA matches it firmly. Not all rows give a size; the values are once, few, many and, for expanded clones, a class.

TRBV6-1,TRBJ1-4,16,TRBD1,-,CASSVIRGQGGEKLFF,TGTGCCAGCAGTGTCATAAGGGGACAGGGAGGTGAAAAACTGTTTTTT
TRBV13,TRBJ2-5,20,TRBD2,once,CASSSRAWSSGRAGMVTQYF,TGTGCCAGCAGTTCAAGGGCGTGGAGTAGCGGGAGGGCGGGCATGGTGACCCAGTACTTC
TRBV6-5,TRBJ2-7,9,-,-,CASSYEQYF,TGTGCATCTAGCTACGAGCAGTACTTC
TRBV7-9,TRBJ2-5,13,TRBD1,-,CASSLGRTGSGYF,TGTGCCAGCAGCTTAGGGCGGACAGGGAGTGGGTACTTC
TRBV19,TRBJ2-3,14,-,-,CASSIEGSPDTQYF,TGTGCCAGTAGTATAGAAGGGTCCCCAGATACGCAGTATTTT
TRBV28,TRBJ1-6,17,-,-,CASSFGPGGGGNSPLHF,TGTGCCAGCAGTTTTGGTCCGGGCGGGGGAGGTAATTCACCCCTCCACTTT
TRBV30,TRBJ2-7,13,-,medium-sized,CAWSRAPLHEQYF,TGTGCCTGGTCCAGGGCCCCTCTACACGAGCAGTACTTC
TRBV27,TRBJ2-1,15,TRBD2,-,CASSESGRANNEQFF,TGTGCCAGCAGTGAAAGCGGGAGGGCCAACAATGAGCAGTTCTTC
TRBV2,TRBJ2-7,14,TRBD2,-,CASSELGGTQEQYF,TGTGCCAGCAGTGAATTGGGAGGGACGCAGGAGCAGTACTTC
TRBV28,TRBJ2-3,18,TRBD2,-,CASRAPWTSRKNTDTQYF,TGTGCCAGCAGGGCCCCCTGGACTAGCCGGAAAAACACAGATACGCAGTATTTT
TRBV6-1,TRBJ1-4,15,TRBD1,few,CASSEDYRGLEKLFF,TGTGCCAGCAGTGAAGATTACAGGGGGCTTGAAAAACTGTTTTTT
TRBV2,TRBJ2-1,12,-,-,CASSSLRDEQFF,TGTGCCAGCAGTAGTTTAAGAGACGAGCAGTTCTTC
TRBV7-7,TRBJ2-1,18,TRBD2,-,CASSLPWTSGSSYNEQFF,TGTGCCAGCAGCTTGCCCTGGACTAGCGGGAGCTCCTACAATGAGCAGTTCTTC
TRBV7-8,TRBJ2-7,16,-,-,CASSLDGVYRTYEQYF,TGTGCCAGCAGCTTAGACGGTGTGTACAGGACCTACGAGCAGTACTTC
TRBV29-1,TRBJ1-2,8,-,-,CSDSLDTF,TGCAGCGATAGTCTTGACACCTTC
TRBV11-2,TRBJ1-5,17,TRBD1,once,CASSAYTGVVGNQPQHF,TGTGCCAGCAGCGCATATACAGGGGTTGTCGGCAATCAGCCCCAGCATTTT
TRBV5-1,TRBJ2-1,14,-,-,CASSSRSLENEQFF,TGCGCCAGCAGCTCAAGATCACTAGAGAATGAGCAGTTCTTC
TRBV4-1,TRBJ1-1,11,-,-,CASSHLTEAFF,TGCGCCAGCAGCCACCTGACTGAAGCTTTCTTT
TRBV6-5,TRBJ2-1,15,TRBD2,-,CASSYSGLADNEQFF,TGTGCCAGCAGTTACTCGGGACTAGCGGACAATGAGCAGTTCTTC
TRBV7-6,TRBJ2-3,15,-,-,CASSLGSYSTDTQYF,TGTGCCAGCAGCTTAGGTTCGTACAGCACAGATACGCAGTATTTT
TRBV7-6,TRBJ2-5,19,TRBD2,-,CASSQPGLAGLEGLETQYF,TGTGCCAGCAGCCAGCCGGGACTAGCGGGTCTAGAAGGTCTCGAGACCCAGTACTTC
TRBV5-6,TRBJ1-1,12,-,-,CASSLFLTEAFF,TGTGCCAGCAGCTTGTTTCTTACTGAAGCTTTCTTT